Listed here are 27 T cell receptor beta chains from one sample, sequenced in a study of PD-L1 blockade in urothelial cancer. Time point indicated: pretreatment peripheral blood. Using immunoSEQ multiplex PCR, the repertoire was profiled, and TCRdb retains in-frame clones only, with some absent. Of tens of thousands of clones in the sample, 82% were seen once. This specimen was PBMCs, taken around atezolizumab (anti-PD-L1) treatment. The source is a man aged 60-69 years with urothelial cancer.

The gene calls are TRBV5-1 and TRBJ2-2; 9 bases are shared with TRBD1. The CDR3 spans 15 residues. V gave up 4 bases and J gave up 0 bases; unmatched junction bases: 1. From germline, CDR1 is SGHRS and CDR2 YFSETQ. The CDR3 is CASSRDRANTGELFF. The CDR3 nucleotides read TGCGCCAGCAGCCGGGACAGGGCGAACACCGGGGAGCTGTTTTTT.

V gene TRBV23-1 combines with J gene TRBJ2-5; unclear D gene. TRBV23-1 is recorded as an ORF, its role being uncertain. V was trimmed by 2 bases and J by 0 bases, leaving 10 bases between them. The CDR3 has 15 residues. CDR3 residues: CASSQGFQDQETQYF. The CDR3 coding sequence is TGCGCCAGCAGTCAAGGGTTCCAGGACCAAGAGACCCAGTACTTC.

This clone was found once. The rearrangement links TRBV19 to TRBJ1-3; 7 bases line up with TRBD1. CDR1 and CDR2 (germline): LNHDA, SQIVND (reference sequence). Trimming removed 6 bases from V and 0 bases from J; junction bases left unmatched: 5. The CDR3 runs to 15 residues. CDR3 sequence reads: CASRPDRVSGNTIYF. In DNA, the CDR3 is TGTGCCAGTAGACCTGACAGGGTCTCTGGAAACACCATATATTTT.

V is TRBV18 and J is TRBJ1-1, with D maybe TRBD1 (5 bases). The V and J ends lost 3 bases and 1 base respectively, with 12 bases between them. The length of the CDR3 is 15 residues. CDR1 KGHSH and CDR2 LQKENI come from the germline V gene. The DNA for the CDR3 is TGTGCCAGCTCACCGTTGGACATCAGGAACACTGAAGCTTTCTTT. Residues: CASSPLDIRNTEAFF.

The chain couples TRBV5-1 to TRBJ1-3, with TRBD1 as a possible D gene (6 bases). Germline loops: CDR1 SGHRS, CDR2 YFSETQ. V lost 0 bases to trimming and J lost 8 bases, with 12 bases between them. This CDR3 region has 14 residues. The CDR3 sequence: CASSLAQGSDTIYF. The DNA of the CDR3 is TGCGCCAGCAGCTTGGCCCAGGGGTCAGACACCATATATTTT.

V is TRBV29-1 and J is TRBJ2-7; D perhaps matches TRBD1 (6 bases). Germline V gene sequence: CDR1 SQVTM, CDR2 ANQGSEA. The V end lost 6 bases, the J end lost 6 bases, and 21 bases lay between the germline ends. This CDR3 comprises 14 residues. CDR3 sequence: CSVWTQGLFSEQYF. CDR3 nucleotide sequence: TGCAGCGTATGGACCCAGGGGCTTTTTTCCGAGCAGTACTTC.

The chain recombines TRBV19 with TRBJ2-3, with TRBD2 matching over 11 bases. The CDR3 is made up of 14 amino acids. V shed 6 bases and J 5 bases; nucleotides not matched to a gene: 4. Germline CDR1 LNHDA, CDR2 SQIVND (reference sequence). This CDR3 reads CASRLAGEVDTQYF. CDR3 bases: TGTGCCAGTAGACTAGCGGGGGAAGTAGATACGCAGTATTTT. Filled out from reference TRBV19 and TRBJ2-3, the complete variable domain reads DGGITQSPKYLFRKEGQNVTLSCEQNLNHDAMYWYRQDPGQGLRLIYYSQIVNDFQKGDIAEGYSVSREKKESFPLTVTSAQKNPTAFYLCASRLAGEVDTQYFGPGTRLTVL.

V gene TRBV2 combines with J gene TRBJ1-4, with 9 bases aligning to TRBD1. This CDR3 region has 15 residues. The V gene's germline CDR1 is SNHLY and CDR2 FYNNEI. The trim removed 2 bases at V and 5 bases at J, leaving 3 bases unmatched. CDR3 DNA sequence: TGTGCCAGCAGTGAAATTGGGACAGGGAATGAAAAACTGTTTTTT. Its protein product is CASSEIGTGNEKLFF.

The sample holds a few counts of this clone. The chain recombines TRBV13 with TRBJ1-5, with 7 bases fitting TRBD1. CDR3 length equals 15 residues. J was trimmed by 7 bases and V by 0 bases; bases with no gene match: 6. CDR1 is PRHDT and CDR2 is FYEKMQ in the germline V gene (reference sequence). DNA of the CDR3: TGTGCCAGCAGCTTAGGTGAGACAGGGAAACAGCCCCAGCATTTT. Protein product: CASSLGETGKQPQHF.

This chain connects TRBV2 to TRBJ1-2; a possible D gene is TRBD1 (5 bases). The V gene's germline CDR1 is SNHLY and CDR2 FYNNEI. The ends were cut back, 6 bases at V and 5 bases at J, with 16 bases in the middle. The CDR3 extends over 14 amino acids. The CDR3 here is CASSGDSRTYGYTF. CDR3 in DNA: TGTGCCAGCAGCGGAGACAGTCGTACTTATGGCTACACCTTC.

The chain recombines TRBV28 with TRBJ2-6, with D unclear. The V and J ends lost 5 bases and 2 bases respectively, with 10 bases between them. The length of the CDR3 is 15 residues. Germline V lookup: CDR1 MDHEN, CDR2 SYDVKM. The DNA of the CDR3 is TGTGCCAGCAGTCCGCAGTCAGCTGGGGCCAACGTCCTGACTTTC. Amino acid sequence: CASSPQSAGANVLTF. Variable domain in full (rest from reference TRBV28 and TRBJ2-6): DVKVTQSSRYLVKRTGEKVFLECVQDMDHENMFWYRQDPGLGLRLIYFSYDVKMKEKGDIPEGYSVSREKKERFSLILESASTNQTSMYLCASSPQSAGANVLTFGAGSRLTVL.

This chain connects TRBV2 to TRBJ1-2; maybe TRBD1 (6 bases). In germline, CDR1 is SNHLY, CDR2 FYNNEI. V was clipped by 5 bases and J by 7 bases, with 23 bases between them. The CDR3 loop spans 16 amino acids. CDR3 sequence reads: CASSKTHRVGRSGYTF. DNA of the CDR3: TGTGCCAGCAGTAAAACCCACAGGGTTGGCCGGAGTGGCTACACCTTC.

This chain links TRBV29-1 with TRBJ1-1, with D unresolved. This CDR3 has 12 amino acids. Trimming removed 6 bases from V and 1 base from J, with 9 bases in between. Germline V gene data show CDR1 as SQVTM and CDR2 as ANQGSEA. The CDR3 sequence is CSVLEGNTEAFF. CDR3 bases: TGCAGCGTGCTAGAGGGGAACACTGAAGCTTTCTTT. Full variable domain (missing parts from reference TRBV29-1 and TRBJ1-1): SAVISQKPSRDICQRGTSLTIQCQVDSQVTMMFWYRQQPGQSLTLIATANQGSEATYESGFVIDKFPISRPNLTFSTLTVSNMSPEDSSIYLCSVLEGNTEAFFGQGTRLTVV.

In the case of this clone: One end of the junction is discordant with germline, which a read error may explain. The same CDR3 also results from other DNA sequences found in this sample. The chain is built from TRBV6-6 and TRBJ1-3; 9 bases fit TRBD1. Per germline, CDR1 MNHNY and CDR2 SVGAGI (reference sequence). The CDR3 runs 16 residues. Here the CDR3 reads CASSYSGQGSGNTIYF. CDR3 DNA: TGTGCCAGTAGTTACTCGGGACAGGGCTCTGGAAACACCATATATTTT.

V is TRBV5-1 and J is TRBJ2-6, with 9 nucleotides matching TRBD1. The length of the CDR3 is 18 residues. Trimming took 3 bases from V and 0 from J; bases not matched to a gene: 7. Germline V lookup: CDR1 SGHRS, CDR2 YFSETQ. The CDR3 nucleotides are TGCGCCAGCAGCTGGGGGGACAGGGCAAGCTCTGGGGCCAACGTCCTGACTTTC. Protein product: CASSWGDRASSGANVLTF.

V usage is TRBV7-9 and J usage is TRBJ2-7; D perhaps matches TRBD1 (5 bases). Trimming left V 4 bases short and J 6 bases short, with 10 bases between. The CDR3 runs 12 residues. CDR1 and CDR2 (germline): SEHNR, FQNEAQ (reference sequence). CDR3 DNA: TGTGCCAGCAGCTCCCAGGGTATCGAGCAGTACTTC. Translation: CASSSQGIEQYF.

A few counts support this clone. The chain is built from TRBV19 and TRBJ2-1; perhaps TRBD2 as D (7 bases). Trimming cost V 11 bases and J 6 bases, with 41 bases left between them. This CDR3 has 21 residues. Germline assignment: CDR1 LNHDA and CDR2 SQIVND (reference sequence). The CDR3: CAWLLGGGSGVRRLTANEQFF. The CDR3 DNA follows: TGTGCCTGGCTCTTAGGGGGGGGCTCGGGGGTCCGGCGGCTTACAGCCAATGAGCAGTTCTTC.

The J gene is TRBJ2-7, the V gene TRBV6-5; 10 bases agree with TRBD1. Per germline, CDR1 MNHEY and CDR2 SVGAGI. J lost 2 bases, V lost 4 bases, and 5 bases had no gene match. The CDR3 is 15 residues long. CDR3 loop: CASSSPGQGPYEQYF. For the CDR3, the DNA is TGTGCCAGCAGTTCCCCGGGACAGGGGCCCTACGAGCAGTACTTC.

V and J are TRBV7-9 and TRBJ2-7, with D maybe TRBD2 (5 bases). Germline CDR1 and CDR2: SEHNR and FQNEAQ (reference sequence). The CDR3 runs 14 residues. The V and J ends lost 3 bases and 2 bases respectively, with 11 bases between them. The CDR3 DNA sequence: TGTGCCAGCAGCTTCGAAGGGAGCACCTACGAGCAGTACTTC. This sequence encodes CASSFEGSTYEQYF.

This clone was seen more than once but under ten times. This chain uses TRBV2 with TRBJ2-3, with D perhaps TRBD2 (5 bases). The germline CDR1 and CDR2 sequences are SNHLY and FYNNEI. The V and J ends lost 1 base and 6 bases respectively, with 14 bases between them. This CDR3 has 15 amino acids. Here the CDR3 reads CASSEVALGGDTQYF. The CDR3 DNA reads TGTGCCAGCAGTGAAGTGGCACTAGGCGGGGATACGCAGTATTTT.

V and J are TRBV6-1 and TRBJ2-3; D is possibly TRBD2 (5 bases). This CDR3 contains 12 residues. Germline CDR1 MNHNS, CDR2 SASEGT. V lost 4 bases and J 4 bases, leaving 6 bases between the germline ends. The CDR3 bases are TGTGCCAGCAGTGGAGGGCCAGATACGCAGTATTTT. It is translated as CASSGGPDTQYF.

The chain uses TRBV30 and TRBJ1-2; maybe TRBD1 (6 bases). V was cut by 0 bases and J by 8 bases, with 19 bases left in between. The CDR3 covers 15 residues. Germline-derived CDR1 and CDR2 are GTSNPN and SVGIG (reference sequence). The CDR3 sequence: CAWSVVGGRLGGYTF. DNA for the CDR3: TGTGCCTGGAGTGTGGTTGGGGGCCGCTTAGGCGGCTACACCTTC.

This clone occurred a few times. V gene TRBV4-1 combines with J gene TRBJ2-7; tentative D call: TRBD1 (5 bases). Germline V lookup: CDR1 MGHRA, CDR2 YSYEKL. The CDR3 spans 16 residues. V shed 3 bases and J shed 5 bases, with 20 bases lying between them. The CDR3 DNA is TGCGCCAGCAGCCAGTCTTGGACGACAGAGGTCCACGAGCAGTACTTC. It codes for CASSQSWTTEVHEQYF.

CDR3 residues: CASSNPGQGTEAFF. The CDR3, as DNA: TGTGCCAGCAGTAACCCGGGACAGGGCACTGAAGCTTTCTTT. V usage is TRBV28 and J usage is TRBJ1-1; 9 positions match TRBD1. The CDR3 covers 14 residues. Germline V gives CDR1 MDHEN, CDR2 SYDVKM. V shed 5 bases and J 4 bases; nucleotides not matched to a gene: 5.

Only one count was recorded for this clone. The chain combines TRBV4-2 with TRBJ2-1; a possible D gene is TRBD1 (5 bases). Germline V gene lookup returns CDR1 LGHNA and CDR2 YNFKEQ. Trimming removed 0 bases at V and 0 bases at J, with 9 bases between. The CDR3 consists of 16 residues. This CDR3 is CASSQDRQGSYNEQFF. The CDR3 nucleotides are TGTGCCAGCAGCCAAGATCGGCAGGGCTCCTACAATGAGCAGTTCTTC.

The rearrangement uses TRBV7-8 and TRBJ2-7, with D possibly matching TRBD2 (5 bases). Trimming took off 2 bases at V and 3 bases at J, with 20 bases between the two ends. This CDR3 spans 17 amino acids. CDR1 SGHVS and CDR2 FQNEAQ come from the germline V gene. The CDR3 reads CASSLKGVAVSLYEQYF. The CDR3, as DNA: TGTGCCAGCAGCTTAAAGGGAGTGGCAGTTTCCCTCTACGAGCAGTACTTC. The whole variable domain, filled in from reference TRBV7-8 and TRBJ2-7, reads GAGVSQSPRYKVAKRGQDVALRCDPISGHVSLFWYQQALGQGPEFLTYFQNEAQLDKSGLPSDRFFAERPEGSVSTLKIQRTQQEDSAVYLCASSLKGVAVSLYEQYFGPGTRLTVT.

Concerning this clone: Within the sample, other DNA sequences also encode this same CDR3. The J gene is TRBJ2-3, the V gene TRBV5-1; TRBD1 matches 10 bases. J gave up 3 bases and V 5 bases, and 6 bases lay outside the gene matches. This CDR3 spans 15 amino acids. CDR1 and CDR2 from the germline V gene are SGHRS and YFSETQ. CDR3 loop: CASSFGQGETDTQYF. The CDR3 nucleotides read TGCGCCAGCAGTTTTGGACAGGGGGAGACAGATACGCAGTATTTT. The full variable domain, completed using reference TRBV5-1 and TRBJ2-3, is KAGVTQTPRYLIKTRGQQVTLSCSPISGHRSVSWYQQTPGQGLQFLFEYFSETQRNKGNFPGRFSGRQFSNSRSEMNVSTLELGDSALYLCASSFGQGETDTQYFGPGTRLTVL.